This is a list of T cell receptor beta chains from one sample in a study of patients and donors after allogeneic stem cell transplantation. Each CDR3 protein is one row after TCRdb ran MiXCR on the RT-PCR reads. The sample carries about 96,000 distinct CDR3 sequences, 45% to 50% recorded once. Sample: blood, either unsorted or a sorted T cell fraction (not recorded which). The receptors shown here come from a human donor who was either an allogeneic HSCT recipient or a stem cell or donor lymphocyte infusion donor (not recorded which). It is not recorded whose cells these are; they may come from a transplant donor. CDR3s include the opening cysteine and the closing phenylalanine or tryptophan. Each record gives: clone size, V gene, J gene, CDR3 protein. A row's size may be missing; if present it is once, few, many or a size class.

clone_size: -
v_call: TRBV6-6
j_call: TRBJ1-4
cdr3_aa: CASSTQGFNEKLFF

clone_size: few
v_call: TRBV27
j_call: TRBJ1-5
cdr3_aa: CASSLSGWGQPQHF

clone_size: -
v_call: TRBV7-9
j_call: TRBJ1-2
cdr3_aa: CASSDRDRVRYTF

clone_size: -
v_call: TRBV27
j_call: TRBJ2-1
cdr3_aa: CASRRLAGSSYNEQFF

clone_size: many
v_call: TRBV6-1
j_call: TRBJ1-5
cdr3_aa: CASRETGVSSGQPQHF

clone_size: few
v_call: TRBV29-1
j_call: TRBJ1-1
cdr3_aa: CSVDGTPNTEAFF

clone_size: -
v_call: TRBV28
j_call: TRBJ1-1
cdr3_aa: CASRRQISNVGAFF

clone_size: -
v_call: TRBV11-2
j_call: TRBJ1-1
cdr3_aa: CASSLPWGSGGPFEAFF

clone_size: few
v_call: TRBV28
j_call: TRBJ1-6
cdr3_aa: CASSGELNSPLHF

clone_size: -
v_call: TRBV27
j_call: TRBJ1-1
cdr3_aa: CASSRRGPMNTEAFF

clone_size: -
v_call: TRBV3-1
j_call: TRBJ1-5
cdr3_aa: CASSQDRGSVQPQHF

clone_size: -
v_call: TRBV6-5
j_call: TRBJ1-3
cdr3_aa: CASSYSILGQGKTIYF

clone_size: few
v_call: TRBV16
j_call: TRBJ1-1
cdr3_aa: CASSQLGTQNTEAFF

clone_size: few
v_call: TRBV10-3
j_call: TRBJ1-6
cdr3_aa: CAISEETTGGQPLHF

clone_size: few
v_call: TRBV29-1
j_call: TRBJ1-1
cdr3_aa: CSVESRRTEAFF

clone_size: -
v_call: TRBV12-5
j_call: TRBJ1-5
cdr3_aa: CASGALAGYSNQPQHF

clone_size: -
v_call: TRBV20-1
j_call: TRBJ1-4
cdr3_aa: CSARADRNEKLFF

clone_size: -
v_call: TRBV7-2
j_call: TRBJ1-5
cdr3_aa: CASSLARVGTQPQHF

clone_size: -
v_call: TRBV7-2
j_call: TRBJ1-3
cdr3_aa: CASSSKGTTYF

clone_size: few
v_call: TRBV7-9
j_call: TRBJ1-5
cdr3_aa: CASSLTDSNQPQHF

clone_size: -
v_call: TRBV12-5
j_call: TRBJ1-2
cdr3_aa: CASGSDGYGYTF

clone_size: -
v_call: TRBV6-6
j_call: TRBJ2-1
cdr3_aa: CASSKAGARDNEQFF

clone_size: -
v_call: TRBV4-3
j_call: TRBJ1-2
cdr3_aa: CASSQDGHRYVGYTF

clone_size: -
v_call: TRBV27
j_call: TRBJ2-1
cdr3_aa: CASREQGGSYNEQFF

clone_size: few
v_call: TRBV12-3/TRBV12-4
j_call: TRBJ1-3
cdr3_aa: CASSLLGAGGNTIYF

clone_size: -
v_call: TRBV20-1
j_call: TRBJ1-2
cdr3_aa: CSARSMFSGASHYGYTF

clone_size: -
v_call: TRBV5-5
j_call: TRBJ1-2
cdr3_aa: CASSSDSTSYGYTF

clone_size: -
v_call: TRBV28
j_call: TRBJ1-2
cdr3_aa: CASSQDTPHGYTF

clone_size: -
v_call: TRBV2
j_call: TRBJ1-5
cdr3_aa: CASSGTGGTQPQHF

clone_size: -
v_call: TRBV7-9
j_call: TRBJ1-2
cdr3_aa: CASSLGGTGAYYGYTF

clone_size: few
v_call: TRBV29-1
j_call: TRBJ1-1
cdr3_aa: CSVAGSGTAWYTEAFF

clone_size: -
v_call: TRBV15
j_call: TRBJ1-6
cdr3_aa: CATSTGQARNSPLHF

clone_size: few
v_call: TRBV5-1
j_call: TRBJ1-1
cdr3_aa: CASSGRDQNTEAFF

clone_size: -
v_call: TRBV27
j_call: TRBJ1-5
cdr3_aa: CASSLRLYQPQHF

clone_size: -
v_call: TRBV7-8
j_call: TRBJ1-2
cdr3_aa: CASSLRGAPLDYGYTF

clone_size: -
v_call: TRBV20-1
j_call: TRBJ2-1
cdr3_aa: CSAIRTGLDNEQFF

clone_size: few
v_call: TRBV4-3
j_call: TRBJ1-4
cdr3_aa: CASSQDDRVYEKLFF

clone_size: once
v_call: TRBV4-2
j_call: TRBJ1-2
cdr3_aa: CASSQVRQGSGYTF

clone_size: -
v_call: TRBV6-5
j_call: TRBJ1-1
cdr3_aa: CASSYLGTFEAFF

clone_size: few
v_call: TRBV30
j_call: TRBJ1-4
cdr3_aa: CAGSVGGRGEKLFF

clone_size: -
v_call: TRBV6-2/TRBV6-3
j_call: TRBJ2-7
cdr3_aa: CASSQDRESSYEQYF